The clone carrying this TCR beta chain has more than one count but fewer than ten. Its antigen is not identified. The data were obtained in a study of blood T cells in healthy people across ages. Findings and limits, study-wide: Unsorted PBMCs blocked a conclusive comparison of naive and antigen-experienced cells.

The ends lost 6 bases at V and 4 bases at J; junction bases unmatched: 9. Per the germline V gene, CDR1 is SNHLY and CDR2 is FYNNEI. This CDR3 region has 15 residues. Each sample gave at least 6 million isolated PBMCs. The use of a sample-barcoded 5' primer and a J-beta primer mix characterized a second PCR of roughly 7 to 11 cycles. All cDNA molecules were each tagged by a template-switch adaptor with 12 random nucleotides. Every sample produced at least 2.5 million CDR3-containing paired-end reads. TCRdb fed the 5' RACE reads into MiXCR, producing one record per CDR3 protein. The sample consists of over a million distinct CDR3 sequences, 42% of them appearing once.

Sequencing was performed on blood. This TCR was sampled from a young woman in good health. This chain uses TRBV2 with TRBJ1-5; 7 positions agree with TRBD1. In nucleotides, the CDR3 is TGTGCCAGCAGCTACCCTGGGACAGTTAATCAGCCCCAGCATTTT. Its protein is CASSYPGTVNQPQHF.